This T cell receptor beta chain appears in the sequencing data of a study of identifying expanded T cells in peripheral blood. TCRdb keeps only in-frame clones here, not all; method: immunoSEQ multiplex PCR. The sample shows approximately 97,000 clones, 88% of them seen only once. Healthy donors had no documented immune events, such as infections, while sampled. On this clone: Its antigen is not identified.

Study-level points and caveats: Approximately 2-week clone count variance significantly increased as total template count grew. About 1.3 clones differed between technical replicates, versus around 15 and 19 over time.

The sequence was collected from a person aged 18 to 70 in good health. What was sequenced was blood.

The CDR3 protein is CASSRDGGEAFF. Here the CDR3 DNA reads TGTGCCAGCAGCCGGGACGGGGGTGAAGCTTTCTTT. This sequence joins TRBV6-6 and TRBJ1-1; D perhaps matches TRBD1 (5 bases). Trimming took 6 bases from V and 7 from J, leaving 12 bases between them. Germline values: CDR1 MNHNY, CDR2 SVGAGI (reference sequence). CDR3 size: 12 residues.